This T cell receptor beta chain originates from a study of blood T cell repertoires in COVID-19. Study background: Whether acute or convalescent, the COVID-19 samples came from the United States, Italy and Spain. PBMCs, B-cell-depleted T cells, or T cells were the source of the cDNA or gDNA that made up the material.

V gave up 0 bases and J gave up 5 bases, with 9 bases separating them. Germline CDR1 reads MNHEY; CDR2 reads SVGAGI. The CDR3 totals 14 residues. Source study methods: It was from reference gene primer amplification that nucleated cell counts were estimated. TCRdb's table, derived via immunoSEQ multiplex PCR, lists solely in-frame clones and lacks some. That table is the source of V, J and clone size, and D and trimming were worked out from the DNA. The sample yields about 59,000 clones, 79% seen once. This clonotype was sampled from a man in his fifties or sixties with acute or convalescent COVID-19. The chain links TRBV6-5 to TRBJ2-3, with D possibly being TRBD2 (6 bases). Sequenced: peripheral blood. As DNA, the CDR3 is TGTGCCAGCAGTTACTCGGACTACAAAGATACGCAGTATTTT. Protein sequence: CASSYSDYKDTQYF.